Listed below are T cell receptor beta chains from one sample, sequenced in a study of blood T cell repertoires in COVID-19. Profiling relied on immunoSEQ multiplex PCR, and the TCRdb table lists in-frame clones only, not all of them. The table has 250,000 to 400,000 clones, about 90% seen once. The sequenced sample was peripheral blood. These receptors all stem from a woman in her 30s with COVID-19, enrolled during active disease. The CDR3 runs from the conserved cysteine through the conserved F or W. Fields, in order: D gene, J gene, V gene, CDR3 protein. The D gene is left open where the match is weak.

.	TRBJ1-1	TRBV4-2	CASSQAQGSTEAFF
.	TRBJ1-1	TRBV12-3/TRBV12-4	CASSPRMNTEAFF
TRBD1	TRBJ1-5	TRBV30	CAWTGKDRGGEPQHF
TRBD2	TRBJ2-5	TRBV19	CASSDPGTSGSPETQYF
.	TRBJ2-7	TRBV11-2	CASSQNPRAQYF
TRBD1	TRBJ2-1	TRBV24-1	CATSDSYRGRLYNEQFF
.	TRBJ2-5	TRBV6-5	CASSRSGGETQYF
.	TRBJ2-7	TRBV9	CASSRHSSETVEQYF
.	TRBJ2-7	TRBV3-1/TRBV3-2	CASSQDARSYEQYF
.	TRBJ1-2	TRBV30	CAWSLRRQGYGYTF
.	TRBJ2-7	TRBV28	CASSLVEGKYF
TRBD1	TRBJ1-1	TRBV5-1	CASSGGSAGGEAFF
.	TRBJ1-1	TRBV15	CATSRRQVEVAEAFF
.	TRBJ1-1	TRBV29-1	CSVIYRVGVTEAFF
.	TRBJ2-1	TRBV6-5	CASSRRTNNEQFF
TRBD1	TRBJ2-1	TRBV15	CATSRAGTGGPEQFF
TRBD2	TRBJ2-7	TRBV27	CASGGLAGGRSSYEQYF
TRBD1	TRBJ2-7	TRBV27	CASSYRGTYEQYF
TRBD1	TRBJ1-5	TRBV28	CASGGQALLSNQPQHF
TRBD1	TRBJ1-2	TRBV3-1/TRBV3-2	CASSQNDRDPGYTF
.	TRBJ2-5	TRBV27	CASSLHRSFQETQYF
TRBD1	TRBJ2-5	TRBV5-5	CASSWTGGIEETQYF
.	TRBJ1-1	TRBV7-6	CASSSSGAPNTEAFF
TRBD2	TRBJ2-4	TRBV14	CASSPGTSGTKNIQYF
TRBD1	TRBJ1-5	TRBV30	CAWSRDRSLDQPQHF
TRBD2	TRBJ2-2	TRBV28	CASSLLAGGQATGELFF
.	TRBJ2-1	TRBV5-4	CASSLDRVDEQFF
.	TRBJ1-2	TRBV19	CASNVGVTNYGYTF
.	TRBJ1-2	TRBV5-6	CASSLDLINYGYTF
TRBD2	TRBJ2-3	TRBV27	CASTIAGSSDTQYF
TRBD2	TRBJ2-7	TRBV5-1	CASSLAGTSGTYEQYF
TRBD2	TRBJ2-5	TRBV30	CAWSGILAGLQETQYF
.	TRBJ2-7	TRBV14	CASSQRQGYYEQYF
.	TRBJ2-5	TRBV27	CASSLPLRTVQETQYF
TRBD1	TRBJ1-5	TRBV28	CAIKDRAYNQPQHF
TRBD1	TRBJ1-1	TRBV6-6	CASRETGGGTEAFF
TRBD2	TRBJ2-5	TRBV5-5	CASSLEAGVDVETQYF
TRBD2	TRBJ2-7	TRBV10-1	CASSGPGLAGTYEQYF
.	TRBJ2-1	TRBV19	CASSIELAPYNEQFF
TRBD2	TRBJ2-1	TRBV5-1	CASSPPRESGEQFF
.	TRBJ1-1	TRBV21-1	CASSKEGRVGNTEAFF
.	TRBJ1-4	TRBV5-1	CASSLVAGADEKLFF
.	TRBJ1-5	TRBV21-1	CASSGQKDPVDKDNQPQHF
.	TRBJ1-2	TRBV3-1/TRBV3-2	CASSQEQNYGYTF
TRBD1	TRBJ1-5	TRBV6-5	CASSPDRGNNQPQHF
TRBD1	TRBJ1-1	TRBV7-2	CASSLKGQGYTEAFF
TRBD1	TRBJ1-2	TRBV11-2	CASSAADRGTAYGYTF
TRBD2	TRBJ2-3	TRBV7-2	CASSAPRLAGGPSDTQYF
.	TRBJ1-2	TRBV2	CASRSFETNSNYGYTF
.	TRBJ1-5	TRBV21-1	CASSNRSGQGVYSNQPQHF
TRBD1	TRBJ1-4	TRBV6-4	CASSHRGLPEKLFF